Listed below are T cell receptor beta chains from one sample, sequenced in a study of cytomegalovirus exposure and HLA in healthy donors. Produced via immunoSEQ multiplex PCR; TCRdb's table is partial and in-frame only. There are 200,000 to 250,000 clones in the sample; approximately 88% occur only once, and 0.71% lies in the top ten. Sample: PBMCs. The receptor source for this set is a boy aged 2 to 9 in good health and CMV-seronegative. CDR3s include the opening cysteine and the closing phenylalanine or tryptophan. Fields, in order: clone size, V gene, J gene, D gene, CDR3 protein, CDR3 DNA. The D gene is left open where the match is weak. Clone size is shown for a subset of rows, as once, few, many or a class of expanded clone.

clone size: NA
V gene: TRBV29-1
J gene: TRBJ1-2
D gene: NA
CDR3 protein: CSVAPSDRHGYTF
CDR3 DNA: TGCAGCGTTGCACCGAGCGACAGGCATGGCTACACCTTC

clone size: NA
V gene: TRBV6-1
J gene: TRBJ2-1
D gene: TRBD2
CDR3 protein: CASSLGLAMDEQFF
CDR3 DNA: TGTGCCAGCAGTCTGGGACTAGCGATGGATGAGCAGTTCTTC

clone size: few
V gene: TRBV6-1
J gene: TRBJ1-1
D gene: TRBD1
CDR3 protein: CASRWTGDLNTEAFF
CDR3 DNA: TGTGCCAGCAGGTGGACAGGGGATTTGAACACTGAAGCTTTCTTT

clone size: NA
V gene: TRBV19
J gene: TRBJ2-1
D gene: TRBD2
CDR3 protein: CASRQTSGGANEQFF
CDR3 DNA: TGTGCCAGTAGGCAGACTAGCGGGGGGGCCAATGAGCAGTTCTTC

clone size: NA
V gene: TRBV11-2
J gene: TRBJ2-3
D gene: TRBD2
CDR3 protein: CASSSPAGEGDTQYF
CDR3 DNA: TGTGCCAGCAGCTCCCCGGCGGGAGAGGGTGATACGCAGTATTTT

clone size: NA
V gene: TRBV7-2
J gene: TRBJ1-1
D gene: NA
CDR3 protein: CASSLRDIGSGAFF
CDR3 DNA: TGTGCCAGCAGCCTCCGGGACATAGGCTCCGGAGCTTTCTTT

clone size: NA
V gene: TRBV6-5
J gene: TRBJ1-2
D gene: TRBD1
CDR3 protein: CASSYYRGTNYGYTF
CDR3 DNA: TGTGCCAGCAGTTACTACAGGGGAACTAACTATGGCTACACCTTC

clone size: NA
V gene: TRBV21-1
J gene: TRBJ1-1
D gene: NA
CDR3 protein: CASNPFQGLFEAFF
CDR3 DNA: TGTGCCAGCAACCCCTTTCAGGGTCTGTTTGAAGCTTTCTTT

clone size: NA
V gene: TRBV5-4
J gene: TRBJ1-6
D gene: TRBD1
CDR3 protein: CASSLDPSGTVGSPLHF
CDR3 DNA: TGTGCCAGCAGCTTGGATCCATCCGGGACAGTAGGCTCACCCCTCCACTTT

clone size: NA
V gene: TRBV5-6
J gene: TRBJ1-2
D gene: NA
CDR3 protein: CASSSGGGGGYTF
CDR3 DNA: TGTGCCAGCAGCAGCGGGGGCGGCGGCGGCTACACCTTC

clone size: NA
V gene: TRBV5-4
J gene: TRBJ2-2
D gene: NA
CDR3 protein: CASSLGLNLPGELFF
CDR3 DNA: TGTGCCAGCAGCTTAGGACTTAACCTACCCGGGGAGCTGTTTTTT

clone size: once
V gene: TRBV27
J gene: TRBJ2-1
D gene: TRBD2
CDR3 protein: CASSRLAGGREQFF
CDR3 DNA: TGTGCCAGCAGCCGACTAGCGGGGGGGCGTGAGCAGTTCTTC

clone size: few
V gene: TRBV27
J gene: TRBJ2-1
D gene: NA
CDR3 protein: CASNQGPASHEQFF
CDR3 DNA: TGTGCCAGCAATCAGGGGCCCGCCTCGCATGAGCAGTTCTTC

clone size: NA
V gene: TRBV14
J gene: TRBJ1-2
D gene: NA
CDR3 protein: CASSQDRQDGYTF
CDR3 DNA: TGTGCCAGCAGCCAAGATCGCCAGGATGGCTACACCTTC

clone size: NA
V gene: TRBV9
J gene: TRBJ2-7
D gene: TRBD2
CDR3 protein: CASSVGSGGAYEQYF
CDR3 DNA: TGTGCCAGCAGCGTAGGAAGCGGGGGGGCCTACGAGCAGTACTTC

clone size: NA
V gene: TRBV2
J gene: TRBJ2-1
D gene: NA
CDR3 protein: CASRTAARGEQFF
CDR3 DNA: TGTGCCAGCAGGACGGCCGCTAGAGGTGAGCAGTTCTTC

clone size: NA
V gene: TRBV29-1
J gene: TRBJ1-2
D gene: NA
CDR3 protein: CSVEFDQGYGYTF
CDR3 DNA: TGCAGCGTAGAATTTGACCAGGGCTATGGCTACACCTTC

clone size: NA
V gene: TRBV11-2
J gene: TRBJ2-7
D gene: NA
CDR3 protein: CASSSSSYEQYF
CDR3 DNA: TGTGCCAGCAGCAGTAGCTCCTACGAGCAGTACTTC

clone size: NA
V gene: TRBV11-2
J gene: TRBJ2-3
D gene: TRBD1
CDR3 protein: CASSFYRGANRDTQYF
CDR3 DNA: TGTGCCAGCAGCTTCTACAGGGGGGCGAATCGAGATACGCAGTATTTT

clone size: NA
V gene: TRBV5-1
J gene: TRBJ2-1
D gene: TRBD1
CDR3 protein: CTSSLQGGRNEQFF
CDR3 DNA: TGCACCAGCAGCTTACAGGGGGGTAGGAATGAGCAGTTCTTC

clone size: NA
V gene: TRBV7-9
J gene: TRBJ1-2
D gene: NA
CDR3 protein: CASSPWSGGVSGYTF
CDR3 DNA: TGTGCCAGCAGCCCGTGGTCTGGGGGCGTTTCTGGCTACACCTTC

clone size: NA
V gene: TRBV15
J gene: TRBJ1-5
D gene: NA
CDR3 protein: CATSRSGYSNQPQHF
CDR3 DNA: TGTGCCACCAGCAGATCAGGGTATAGCAATCAGCCCCAGCATTTT

clone size: NA
V gene: TRBV18
J gene: TRBJ1-2
D gene: NA
CDR3 protein: CASSPFGHDSNYGYTF
CDR3 DNA: TGTGCCAGCTCACCCTTCGGACACGACTCTAACTATGGCTACACCTTC

clone size: once
V gene: TRBV27
J gene: TRBJ1-2
D gene: NA
CDR3 protein: CASSSGTSYGYTF
CDR3 DNA: TGTGCCAGCAGTTCGGGGACATCGTATGGCTACACCTTC

clone size: NA
V gene: TRBV2
J gene: TRBJ2-3
D gene: TRBD2
CDR3 protein: CASRRGGTDTQYF
CDR3 DNA: TGTGCCAGCAGGCGGGGGGGCACAGATACGCAGTATTTT

clone size: NA
V gene: TRBV7-3
J gene: TRBJ1-2
D gene: TRBD1
CDR3 protein: CASSLYPIGTAYNYGYTF
CDR3 DNA: TGTGCCAGCAGCTTATACCCTATTGGGACAGCGTATAACTATGGCTACACCTTC

clone size: NA
V gene: TRBV2
J gene: TRBJ2-7
D gene: TRBD1
CDR3 protein: CASSDYYGTGDSYEQYF
CDR3 DNA: TGTGCCAGCAGTGACTATTACGGGACAGGGGACTCCTACGAGCAGTACTTC

clone size: few
V gene: TRBV6-1
J gene: TRBJ1-1
D gene: NA
CDR3 protein: CASNGARMHTEAFF
CDR3 DNA: TGTGCCAGCAATGGGGCCCGAATGCACACTGAAGCTTTCTTT

clone size: NA
V gene: TRBV11-2
J gene: TRBJ2-5
D gene: TRBD2
CDR3 protein: CASSPRLAGGQETQYF
CDR3 DNA: TGTGCCAGCAGCCCTCGACTAGCGGGGGGCCAAGAGACCCAGTACTTC

clone size: NA
V gene: TRBV9
J gene: TRBJ1-1
D gene: TRBD1
CDR3 protein: CASRGQGNTEAFF
CDR3 DNA: TGTGCCAGCAGGGGACAGGGGAACACTGAAGCTTTCTTT

clone size: NA
V gene: TRBV14
J gene: TRBJ1-1
D gene: TRBD1
CDR3 protein: CASSQGQGTEAFF
CDR3 DNA: TGTGCCAGCAGCCAAGGACAGGGAACTGAAGCTTTCTTT

clone size: NA
V gene: TRBV6-1
J gene: TRBJ2-2
D gene: TRBD1
CDR3 protein: CASSVRDRGEGWELFF
CDR3 DNA: TGTGCCAGCAGTGTCCGGGACAGGGGAGAGGGATGGGAGCTGTTTTTT

clone size: NA
V gene: TRBV27
J gene: TRBJ2-3
D gene: NA
CDR3 protein: CASNLPPHPRSSTDTQYF
CDR3 DNA: TGTGCCAGCAACCTTCCTCCCCACCCTCGGTCGAGCACAGATACGCAGTATTTT

clone size: NA
V gene: TRBV11-1
J gene: TRBJ2-6
D gene: NA
CDR3 protein: CASSLGGRSGANVLTF
CDR3 DNA: TGTGCCAGCAGCTTAGGAGGGAGGTCTGGGGCCAACGTCCTGACTTTC

clone size: once
V gene: TRBV27
J gene: TRBJ2-7
D gene: NA
CDR3 protein: CASALGTEQYF
CDR3 DNA: TGTGCCAGCGCCCTAGGGACAGAGCAGTACTTC

clone size: NA
V gene: TRBV27
J gene: TRBJ1-2
D gene: NA
CDR3 protein: CASSLREGLGSGYTF
CDR3 DNA: TGTGCCAGCAGTTTAAGGGAGGGTTTGGGTTCTGGCTACACCTTC

clone size: NA
V gene: TRBV7-9
J gene: TRBJ1-1
D gene: NA
CDR3 protein: CASSLPMNTEAFF
CDR3 DNA: TGTGCCAGCAGCTTACCTATGAACACTGAAGCTTTCTTT

clone size: NA
V gene: TRBV27
J gene: TRBJ2-6
D gene: NA
CDR3 protein: CASSFFGANVLTF
CDR3 DNA: TGTGCCAGCAGTTTCTTCGGGGCCAACGTCCTGACTTTC

clone size: NA
V gene: TRBV11-2
J gene: TRBJ1-3
D gene: TRBD1
CDR3 protein: CASSLGDSGGNTIYF
CDR3 DNA: TGTGCCAGCAGCTTAGGGGACAGTGGCGGAAACACCATATATTTT

clone size: NA
V gene: TRBV6-1
J gene: TRBJ1-4
D gene: NA
CDR3 protein: CASRADSKRNEKLFF
CDR3 DNA: TGTGCCAGCAGGGCGGACAGTAAGCGGAATGAAAAACTGTTTTTT

clone size: NA
V gene: TRBV6-1
J gene: TRBJ1-2
D gene: TRBD1
CDR3 protein: CASRDRQGLGYGYTF
CDR3 DNA: TGTGCCAGCAGGGACCGACAGGGGCTGGGCTATGGCTACACCTTC